This passage covers 25 T cell receptor beta chains from one sample sequenced in a study of shared clonotypes between healthy human individuals. Using immunoSEQ multiplex PCR, the repertoire was profiled, and TCRdb retains in-frame clones only, with some absent. The repertoire consists of 550,000 to 600,000 clones, with 98% occurring once and the leading ten covering roughly 0.29%. Naive CD8 isolation took CD45RO-negative cells positively selected for CCR7 and excluded terminally differentiated effector memory CD45RA+ cells. The sequenced material came from naive CD8+ T cells sorted from blood. These receptor sequences come from a man aged 30 to 39 in good health.

CDR3 DNA: TGTGCCAGCAGCGTCCGTCCGGACAGGGTTGGAAACACCATATATTTT. Translating it yields CASSVRPDRVGNTIYF. The genes are TRBV9 and TRBJ1-3; 8 bases fit TRBD1. With 2 bases clipped from V and 3 bases from J, the junction kept 7 bases outside the gene matches. Germline CDR1 SGDLS, CDR2 YYNGEE. The CDR3 has 16 residues. The variable domain in full, completed from reference TRBV9 and TRBJ1-3, reads DSGVTQTPKHLITATGQRVTLRCSPRSGDLSVYWYQQSLDQGLQFLIQYYNGEERAKGNILERFSAQQFPDLHSELNLSSLELGDSALYFCASSVRPDRVGNTIYFGEGSWLTVV.

The chain employs TRBV7-6 and TRBJ2-2; weak D call: TRBD2 (5 bases). Between the trimmed V and J ends, which lost 1 base and 0 bases, there was a span of 12 bases. The CDR3 runs to 17 residues. Germline V gives CDR1 SGHVS, CDR2 FNYEAQ. This chain's CDR3 is CASSLVRAEANTGELFF. Here the CDR3 DNA reads TGTGCCAGCAGCTTAGTTCGAGCGGAGGCGAACACCGGGGAGCTGTTTTTT.

The rearrangement uses TRBV4-1 and TRBJ1-2, with D hard to call. Germline CDR1 reads MGHRA; CDR2 reads YSYEKL. The CDR3 is 17 residues long. The V end lost 0 bases, the J end lost 8 bases, and 22 bases lay between the germline ends. This CDR3 reads CASSQEPQWVGSAGYTF. CDR3 sequence (DNA): TGCGCCAGCAGCCAAGAGCCACAATGGGTGGGCAGCGCGGGCTACACCTTC.

V and J are TRBV7-9 and TRBJ1-3; 7 positions agree with TRBD1. The V segment lost 9 bases and the J segment 4 bases; nucleotides outside the gene matches: 6. Germline lookup yields CDR1 SEHNR and CDR2 FQNEAQ (reference sequence). The CDR3 contains 13 residues. As DNA, the CDR3 is TGTGCCAGAGATGACAGGGACGGAAACACCATATATTTT. Protein: CARDDRDGNTIYF.

The rearrangement links TRBV29-1 to TRBJ1-1; possible D gene TRBD1, 5 bases. This CDR3 has 11 residues. V gave up 5 bases and J gave up 10 bases, with 14 bases separating them. The germline V gene has CDR1 SQVTM and CDR2 ANQGSEA. This CDR3 reads CSVRGEGRAFF. The CDR3 bases are TGCAGCGTTCGAGGGGAAGGGCGAGCTTTCTTT.

The chain links TRBV7-9 to TRBJ2-1; unclear D gene. V was clipped by 5 bases and J by 1 base, with 9 bases between them. In germline, CDR1 is SEHNR, CDR2 FQNEAQ (reference sequence). The CDR3 contains 14 residues. The CDR3 sequence: CASSPDRSYNEQFF. The CDR3 DNA reads as TGTGCCAGCAGCCCGGACCGGTCCTACAATGAGCAGTTCTTC. The full variable domain, its missing parts supplied by reference TRBV7-9 and TRBJ2-1, is DTGVSQNPRHKITKRGQNVTFRCDPISEHNRLYWYRQTLGQGPEFLTYFQNEAQLEKSRLLSDRFSAERPKGSFSTLEIQRTEQGDSAMYLCASSPDRSYNEQFFGPGTRLTVL.

This chain uses TRBV4-1 with TRBJ2-1; perhaps TRBD1 as D (5 bases). Germline loops: CDR1 MGHRA, CDR2 YSYEKL. There are 16 residues in the CDR3. The V end lost 3 bases, the J end lost 8 bases, and 20 bases lay between the germline ends. DNA for the CDR3: TGCGCCAGCAGCCAGTTTGGGGCAGGCGTACTCCATGAGCAGTTCTTC. Its protein is CASSQFGAGVLHEQFF.

The CDR3 DNA is TGCGCCAGCAGCTTGGCCCTCAGCGGGACTGGGTTAGAGACCCAGTACTTC. This encodes CASSLALSGTGLETQYF. The gene calls are TRBV5-1 and TRBJ2-5; 7 positions agree with TRBD2. From germline, CDR1 is SGHRS and CDR2 YFSETQ. Trimming took 0 bases from V and 4 from J; bases not matched to a gene: 12. This CDR3 contains 17 residues.

This chain uses TRBV30 with TRBJ1-1; D is perhaps TRBD1 (5 bases). Germline-derived CDR1 and CDR2 are GTSNPN and SVGIG (reference sequence). V lost 1 base to trimming and J lost 5 bases, with 11 bases between them. CDR3 size: 13 residues. CDR3 nucleotide sequence: TGTGCCTGGAGTGGACAGTGGGGTACTGAAGCTTTCTTT. As protein: CAWSGQWGTEAFF.

V usage is TRBV15 and J usage is TRBJ2-1; D may be TRBD1 (6 bases). The germline V and J ends were trimmed by 4 bases and 8 bases, with 15 bases remaining between them. Germline loops: CDR1 LNHNV, CDR2 YYDKDF (reference sequence). This CDR3 contains 14 residues. Written as DNA, the CDR3 is TGTGCCACCAGCAACAGGGAAAGGTTGGATGAGCAGTTCTTC. Amino acids: CATSNRERLDEQFF.

This clone has just one count. The chain uses TRBV5-8 and TRBJ1-5; tentatively, D is TRBD1 (5 bases). Trimming cost V 1 base and J 6 bases, with 14 bases left between them. Germline loops: CDR1 SGHTS, CDR2 YDEGEE. This CDR3 comprises 15 residues. The CDR3 DNA reads as TGTGCCAGCAGCTTGTTTGGCCAGGGACGTCAGCCCCAGCATTTT. Translated: CASSLFGQGRQPQHF. The full variable domain, with the rest looked up from reference TRBV5-8 and TRBJ1-5, is EAGVTQSPTHLIKTRGQQATLRCSPISGHTSVYWYQQALGLGLQFLLWYDEGEERNRGNFPPRFSGRQFPNYSSELNVNALELEDSALYLCASSLFGQGRQPQHFGDGTRLSIL.

As concerns this clone: Different DNA sequences within this sample yield the same CDR3. This chain links TRBV9 with TRBJ2-1; a possible D gene is TRBD2 (6 bases). The germline V gene encodes CDR1 SGDLS and CDR2 YYNGEE. The CDR3 has 13 residues. V was pared by 0 bases and J by 9 bases, with 10 bases between. The CDR3 bases are TGTGCCAGCAGCGTAGGCGGCGGGACTGAGCAGTTCTTC. Translation gives CASSVGGGTEQFF.

The rearrangement uses TRBV11-2 and TRBJ2-2; perhaps TRBD2 as D (5 bases). Per the germline V gene, CDR1 is SGHAT and CDR2 is FQNNGV. The CDR3 has 16 amino acids. Trimming removed 6 bases at V and 4 bases at J, with 18 bases between. CDR3 sequence (DNA): TGTGCCAGCAGTTATTACCAACGACGGGGCACCGGGGAGCTGTTTTTT. Its translation is CASSYYQRRGTGELFF.

J is TRBJ2-1 and V is TRBV10-2, with D possibly TRBD1 on 6 matching bases. The V end was cut by 4 bases, the J end by 4 bases, with 11 bases between. CDR3 length: 14 amino acids. Germline V gene lookup returns CDR1 WSHSY and CDR2 SAAADI. The CDR3 sequence: CASSGSGQYNEQFF. For the CDR3, the DNA is TGCGCCAGCAGTGGATCTGGACAGTACAATGAGCAGTTCTTC.

The J gene is TRBJ1-1, the V gene TRBV4-3; D unresolved. Germline CDR1 is LGHNA and CDR2 is YSLEER. V was shortened by 0 bases and J by 3 bases, with 11 bases between the two germline ends. The CDR3 is 15 amino acids. In DNA, the CDR3 is TGCGCCAGCAGCCAAGATTCAGGAGGGTACACTGAAGCTTTCTTT. The encoded protein is CASSQDSGGYTEAFF.

This clone appeared once. Other DNA sequences of this sample code for an identical CDR3. The chain links TRBV5-6 to TRBJ1-5; no clear D. CDR3 length: 13 amino acids. V lost 0 bases, J lost 4 bases, and 5 bases lay in between. CDR1 is SGHDT and CDR2 is YYEEEE in the germline V gene. The CDR3 spells CASSLGPNQPQHF. The CDR3 bases are TGTGCCAGCAGCTTGGGGCCTAATCAGCCCCAGCATTTT.

The chain joins TRBV11-2 to TRBJ2-7; D call uncertain. The CDR3 totals 10 residues. Trimming removed 5 bases from V and 3 bases from J, with 2 bases in between. Germline-derived CDR1 and CDR2 are SGHAT and FQNNGV. In nucleotides, the CDR3 is TGTGCCAGCAGCCACTACGAGCAGTACTTC. This codes for CASSHYEQYF.

The chain carries TRBV9 and TRBJ2-1, with D maybe TRBD2 (5 bases). The CDR3 consists of 12 residues. Germline V gene lookup returns CDR1 SGDLS and CDR2 YYNGEE. The ends were cut back, 4 bases at V and 10 bases at J, with 12 bases in the middle. The CDR3 region has the DNA TGTGCCAGCAGCACGTCCAGCGGAGAGCAGTTCTTC. Encoded protein: CASSTSSGEQFF.

A note on this clone: The identical CDR3 is also encoded by other nucleotide sequences in the sample. The rearrangement links TRBV7-9 to TRBJ1-5; D uncertain. CDR3 length: 12 residues. The V and J ends lost 1 base and 4 bases respectively, with 2 bases between them. The germline V gene encodes CDR1 SEHNR and CDR2 FQNEAQ (reference sequence). The CDR3 nucleotides read TGTGCCAGCAGCTTAGAGAATCAGCCCCAGCATTTT. Its protein product is CASSLENQPQHF. Based on the CDR3 plus reference TRBV7-9 and TRBJ1-5, the full variable domain is DTGVSQNPRHKITKRGQNVTFRCDPISEHNRLYWYRQTLGQGPEFLTYFQNEAQLEKSRLLSDRFSAERPKGSFSTLEIQRTEQGDSAMYLCASSLENQPQHFGDGTRLSIL.

The chain carries TRBV27 and TRBJ2-5; D not resolved. Germline CDR1 reads MNHEY; CDR2 reads SMNVEV (reference sequence). The CDR3 has 14 amino acids. The ends were cut back, 3 bases at V and 5 bases at J, with 13 bases in the middle. In nucleotides, the CDR3 is TGTGCCAGCAGTTTGTCGGTTCCGGGTGAGACCCAGTACTTC. It encodes CASSLSVPGETQYF.

This clone was seen a single time. The V call is TRBV7-9, the J call TRBJ1-5; possibly TRBD1 for D (5 bases). The germline V gene encodes CDR1 SEHNR and CDR2 FQNEAQ (reference sequence). This CDR3 is 16 amino acids long. Trimming shortened V by 5 bases and J by 0 bases, and 14 bases separated the two germline ends. CDR3 sequence: CASSRVGGDSNQPQHF. CDR3 DNA sequence: TGTGCCAGCAGCCGCGTTGGAGGGGATAGCAATCAGCCCCAGCATTTT.

The rearrangement joins TRBV11-2 to TRBJ2-7; 9 nucleotides align to TRBD1. Germline lookup yields CDR1 SGHAT and CDR2 FQNNGV. The CDR3 length is 13 residues. The trim removed 3 bases at V and 5 bases at J, leaving 2 bases unmatched. Written as DNA, the CDR3 is TGTGCCAGCAGCTTGGACAGGGGACACGAGCAGTACTTC. Protein: CASSLDRGHEQYF.

The chain joins TRBV2 to TRBJ2-2; 7 nucleotides agree with TRBD2. The trim removed 9 bases at V and 5 bases at J, leaving 9 bases unmatched. This CDR3 region has 14 residues. Germline V gives CDR1 SNHLY, CDR2 FYNNEI. The DNA of the CDR3 is TGTGCCAGGGGAGCGGGAAACCCGACCGGGGAGCTGTTTTTT. It codes for CARGAGNPTGELFF.

V gene TRBV11-2 combines with J gene TRBJ2-7; tentative D call: TRBD1 (5 bases). Deletions cut 0 bases from V and 3 bases from J, with 12 bases between. Germline V gene sequence: CDR1 SGHAT, CDR2 FQNNGV. The CDR3 consists of 15 residues. This CDR3 reads CASSLEQAPGYEQYF. DNA of the CDR3: TGTGCCAGCAGCTTAGAACAGGCCCCTGGCTACGAGCAGTACTTC.

This chain's CDR3 is CASKWTGSSGYTF. CDR3 DNA sequence: TGTGCCAGCAAATGGACAGGGTCGTCTGGCTACACCTTC. The genes are TRBV2 and TRBJ1-2; 8 positions agree with TRBD1. The CDR3 extends over 13 amino acids. Looked up from germline, CDR1 is SNHLY and CDR2 is FYNNEI. With V trimmed by 7 bases and J by 7 bases, 8 bases remained unmatched.